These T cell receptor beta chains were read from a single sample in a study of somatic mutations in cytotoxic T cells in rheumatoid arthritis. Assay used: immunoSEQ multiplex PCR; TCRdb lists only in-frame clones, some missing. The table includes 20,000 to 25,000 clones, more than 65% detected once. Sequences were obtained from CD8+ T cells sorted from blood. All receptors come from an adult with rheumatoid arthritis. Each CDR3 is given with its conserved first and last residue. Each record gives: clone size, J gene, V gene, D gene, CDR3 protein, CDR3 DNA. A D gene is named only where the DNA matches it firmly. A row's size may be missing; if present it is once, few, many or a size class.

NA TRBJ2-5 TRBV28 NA CASSLGLGLETQYF TGTGCCAGCAGTTTAGGCCTAGGTCTCGAGACCCAGTACTTC
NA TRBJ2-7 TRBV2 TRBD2 CASSAGTSGSPQYF TGTGCCAGCAGTGCCGGGACTAGCGGGAGTCCGCAGTACTTC
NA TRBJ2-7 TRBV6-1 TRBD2 CASSAGTSAYYEQYF TGTGCCAGCAGTGCCGGGACTAGCGCTTACTACGAGCAGTACTTC
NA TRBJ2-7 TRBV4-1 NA CASSQDRTATYEQYF TGCGCCAGCAGCCAAGATAGGACGGCAACCTACGAGCAGTACTTC
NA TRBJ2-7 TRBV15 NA CATSRDRAFGSYEQYF TGTGCCACCAGCAGAGATCGGGCGTTCGGCTCCTACGAGCAGTACTTC
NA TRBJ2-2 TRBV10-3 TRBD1 CAISGRGTGGSNTGELFF TGTGCCATCAGTGGGAGGGGGACAGGGGGATCGAACACCGGGGAGCTGTTTTTT
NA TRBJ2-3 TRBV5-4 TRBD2 CASSLHPSGRTDTQYF TGTGCCAGCAGCTTGCATCCTAGCGGGAGAACAGATACGCAGTATTTT
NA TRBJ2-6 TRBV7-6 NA CASSFIERDSGANVLTF TGTGCCAGCAGCTTTATTGAACGGGACTCTGGGGCCAACGTCCTGACTTTC
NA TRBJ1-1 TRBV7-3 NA CASSQGVYGDTEAFF TGTGCCAGCAGCCAAGGGGTATATGGGGACACTGAAGCTTTCTTT
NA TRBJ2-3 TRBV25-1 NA CASSVLRDGTLSTDTQYF TGTGCCAGCAGTGTTCTCCGGGACGGAACACTTAGCACAGATACGCAGTATTTT
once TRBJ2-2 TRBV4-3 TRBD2 CASSQARGGQNGELFF TGCGCCAGCAGCCAAGCGCGGGGGGGCCAAAACGGGGAGCTGTTTTTT
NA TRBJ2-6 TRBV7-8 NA CASSACPYPQSRANVLTF TGTGCCAGCAGCGCATGCCCTTACCCACAAAGTCGGGCCAACGTCCTGACTTTC
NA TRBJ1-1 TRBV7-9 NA CASSPGQMNTEAFF TGTGCCAGCAGCCCCGGACAAATGAACACTGAAGCTTTCTTT
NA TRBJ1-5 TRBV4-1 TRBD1 CASSHSTGGQPQHF TGCGCCAGCAGCCATTCGACAGGGGGTCAGCCCCAGCATTTT
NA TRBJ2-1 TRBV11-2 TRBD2 CASSLGYRGSAGVRNEQFF TGTGCCAGCAGCTTAGGGTACCGGGGGTCAGCGGGAGTACGCAATGAGCAGTTCTTC
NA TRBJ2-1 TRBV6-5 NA CASSQQVRNQNEQFF TGTGCCAGCAGCCAACAGGTCCGAAACCAAAATGAGCAGTTCTTC
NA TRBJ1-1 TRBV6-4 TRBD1 CASSDSTTGALNTEAFF TGTGCCAGCAGTGACTCAACTACAGGGGCCTTGAACACTGAAGCTTTCTTT
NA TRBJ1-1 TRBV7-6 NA CASNLGPNTEAFF TGTGCCAGCAACCTTGGCCCGAACACTGAAGCTTTCTTT
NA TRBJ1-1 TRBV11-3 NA CASSRNGPGTEAFF TGTGCCAGCAGCCGTAACGGGCCCGGGACTGAAGCTTTCTTT
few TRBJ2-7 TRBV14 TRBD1 CASSTGGRGEQYF TGTGCCAGCAGTACAGGGGGCCGAGGCGAGCAGTACTTC
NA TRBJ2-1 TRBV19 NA CASSNLKLYNEQFF TGTGCCAGTAGTAACCTCAAACTGTACAATGAGCAGTTCTTC
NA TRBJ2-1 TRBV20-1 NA CSARDRYEQFF TGCAGTGCTAGAGACCGCTATGAGCAGTTCTTC